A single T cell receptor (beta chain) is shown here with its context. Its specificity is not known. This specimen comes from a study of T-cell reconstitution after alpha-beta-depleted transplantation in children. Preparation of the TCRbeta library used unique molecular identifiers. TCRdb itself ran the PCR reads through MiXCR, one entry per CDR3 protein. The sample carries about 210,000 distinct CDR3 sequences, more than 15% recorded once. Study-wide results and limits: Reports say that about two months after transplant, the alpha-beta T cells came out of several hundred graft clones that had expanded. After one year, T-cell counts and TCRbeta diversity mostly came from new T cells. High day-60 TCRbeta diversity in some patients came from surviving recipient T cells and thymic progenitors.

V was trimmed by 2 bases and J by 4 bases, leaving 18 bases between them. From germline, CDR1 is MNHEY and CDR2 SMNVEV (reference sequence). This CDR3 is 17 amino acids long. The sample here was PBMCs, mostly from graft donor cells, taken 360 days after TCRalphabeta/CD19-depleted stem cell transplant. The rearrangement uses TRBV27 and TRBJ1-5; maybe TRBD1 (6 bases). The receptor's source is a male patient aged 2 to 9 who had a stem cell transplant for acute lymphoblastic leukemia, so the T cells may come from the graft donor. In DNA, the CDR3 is TGTGCCAGCAGTTTACGACAGGAGACAGAGAGAAATCAGCCCCAGCATTTT. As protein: CASSLRQETERNQPQHF.